This T cell receptor beta chain was documented in a study of beta chain features in type 1 diabetes. This clone was seen ten or more times. Its cognate antigen is unknown. Study-wide points: Researchers report that Type 1 diabetes patients had moderately but significantly shorter TCRB CDR3s across all four CD4+ subsets.

Germline CDR1 MNHEY, CDR2 SVGAGI. V was cut by 2 bases and J by 7 bases, with 6 bases left in between. There are 12 residues in the CDR3. Every isolated RNA sample was fully reverse transcribed, so sequencing captured expressed TCRB transcripts. TCRdb's table, derived via immunoSEQ multiplex PCR, lists solely in-frame clones and lacks some. Seen here are 300,000 to 450,000 clones, over 9% observed once, and the top ten hold less than 0.65%. The chain couples TRBV6-5 to TRBJ2-1, with unresolved D. This TCR was sampled from a man aged 25-45 years with type 1 diabetes. The source material was central memory CD4+ T cells from blood. As DNA, the CDR3 is TGTGCCAGCAGTTACCCCGGGAATGAGCAGTTCTTC. Translation: CASSYPGNEQFF.